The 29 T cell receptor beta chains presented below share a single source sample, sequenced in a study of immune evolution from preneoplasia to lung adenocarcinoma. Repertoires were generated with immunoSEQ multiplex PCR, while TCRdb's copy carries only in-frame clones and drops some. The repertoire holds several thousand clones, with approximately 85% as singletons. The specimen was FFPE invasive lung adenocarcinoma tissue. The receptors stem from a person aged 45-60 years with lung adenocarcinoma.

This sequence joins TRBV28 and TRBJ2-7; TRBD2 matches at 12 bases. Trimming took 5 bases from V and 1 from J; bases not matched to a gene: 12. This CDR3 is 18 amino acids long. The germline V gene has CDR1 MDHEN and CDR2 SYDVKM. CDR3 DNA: TGTGCCAGCAGTCTAGAACTCGGGACTAGCGGGTTTTCCTACGAGCAGTACTTC. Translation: CASSLELGTSGFSYEQYF.

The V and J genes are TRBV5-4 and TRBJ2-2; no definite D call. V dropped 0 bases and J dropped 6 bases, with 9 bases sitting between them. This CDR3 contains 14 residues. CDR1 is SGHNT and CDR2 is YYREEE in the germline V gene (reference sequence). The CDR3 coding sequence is TGTGCCAGCAGCTTGGCCCGGCAGGCCGGGGAGCTGTTTTTT. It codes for CASSLARQAGELFF.

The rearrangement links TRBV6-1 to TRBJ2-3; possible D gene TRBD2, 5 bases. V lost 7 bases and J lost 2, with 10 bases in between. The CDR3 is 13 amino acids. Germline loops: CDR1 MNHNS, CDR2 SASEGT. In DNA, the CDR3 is TGTGCCAGCACCCCGGGGAACACAGATACGCAGTATTTT. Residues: CASTPGNTDTQYF.

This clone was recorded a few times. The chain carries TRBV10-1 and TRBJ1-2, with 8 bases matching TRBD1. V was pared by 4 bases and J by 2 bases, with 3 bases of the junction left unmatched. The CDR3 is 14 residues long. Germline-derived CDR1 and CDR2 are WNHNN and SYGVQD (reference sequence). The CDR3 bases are TGCGCCAGCAGTGGCCGGGACAGGAACTATGGCTACACCTTC. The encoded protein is CASSGRDRNYGYTF.

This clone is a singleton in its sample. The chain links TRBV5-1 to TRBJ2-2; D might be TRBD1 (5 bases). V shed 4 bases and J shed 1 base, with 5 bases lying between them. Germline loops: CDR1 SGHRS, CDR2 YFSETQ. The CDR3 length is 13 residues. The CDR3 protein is CASSRGNTGELFF. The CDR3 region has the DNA TGCGCCAGCAGCAGGGGGAACACCGGGGAGCTGTTTTTT.

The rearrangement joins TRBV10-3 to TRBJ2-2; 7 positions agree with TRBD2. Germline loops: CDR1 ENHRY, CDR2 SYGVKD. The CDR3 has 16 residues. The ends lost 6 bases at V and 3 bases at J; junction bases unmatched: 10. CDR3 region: CAIRPRGSADTGELFF. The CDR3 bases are TGTGCCATCAGACCGCGCGGGAGTGCAGACACCGGGGAGCTGTTTTTT.

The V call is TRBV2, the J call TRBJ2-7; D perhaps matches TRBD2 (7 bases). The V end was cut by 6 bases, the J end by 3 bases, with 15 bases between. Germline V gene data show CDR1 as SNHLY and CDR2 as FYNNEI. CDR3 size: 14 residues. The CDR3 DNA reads TGTGCCAGCAGACCACAGGGAGGGTACTACGAGCAGTACTTC. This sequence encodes CASRPQGGYYEQYF. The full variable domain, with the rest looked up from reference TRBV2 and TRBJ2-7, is EPEVTQTPSHQVTQMGQEVILRCVPISNHLYFYWYRQILGQKVEFLVSFYNNEISEKSEIFDDQFSVERPDGSNFTLKIRSTKLEDSAMYFCASRPQGGYYEQYFGPGTRLTVT.

CDR3 nucleotides: TGTGCCAGCAGCCGAATTAGAACCGGGACAGGGGCGGCCGGGGAGCTGTTTTTT. This codes for CASSRIRTGTGAAGELFF. This chain links TRBV7-9 with TRBJ2-2, with 10 bases aligning to TRBD1. Trimming removed 5 bases from V and 6 bases from J; junction bases left unmatched: 15. CDR1 and CDR2 (germline): SEHNR, FQNEAQ (reference sequence). This CDR3 region has 18 residues.

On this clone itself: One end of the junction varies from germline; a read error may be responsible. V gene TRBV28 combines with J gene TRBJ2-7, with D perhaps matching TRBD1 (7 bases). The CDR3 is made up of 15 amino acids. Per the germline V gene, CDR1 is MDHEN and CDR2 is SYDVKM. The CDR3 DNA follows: TGTGCCAGCAATTTAGGGGGCTCAGGAGGGTACGAGCAGTACTTC. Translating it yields CASNLGGSGGYEQYF.

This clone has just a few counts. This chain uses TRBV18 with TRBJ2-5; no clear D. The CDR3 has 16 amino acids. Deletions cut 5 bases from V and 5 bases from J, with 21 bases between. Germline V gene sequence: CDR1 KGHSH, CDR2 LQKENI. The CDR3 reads CASSSRHPPVGETQYF. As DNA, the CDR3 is TGTGCCAGCTCATCAAGGCATCCCCCCGTTGGGGAGACCCAGTACTTC.

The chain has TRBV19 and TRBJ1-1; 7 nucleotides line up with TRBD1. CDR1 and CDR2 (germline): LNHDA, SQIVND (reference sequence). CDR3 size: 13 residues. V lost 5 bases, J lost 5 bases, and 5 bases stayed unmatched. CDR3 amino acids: CASSLTGVTEAFF. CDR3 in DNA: TGTGCCAGTAGTCTTACAGGGGTGACTGAAGCTTTCTTT. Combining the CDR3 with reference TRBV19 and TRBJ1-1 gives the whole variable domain DGGITQSPKYLFRKEGQNVTLSCEQNLNHDAMYWYRQDPGQGLRLIYYSQIVNDFQKGDIAEGYSVSREKKESFPLTVTSAQKNPTAFYLCASSLTGVTEAFFGQGTRLTVV.

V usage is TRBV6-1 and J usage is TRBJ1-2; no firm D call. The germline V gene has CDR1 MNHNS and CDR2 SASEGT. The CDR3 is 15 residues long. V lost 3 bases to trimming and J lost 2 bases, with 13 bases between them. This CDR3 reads CASSDGSRVNYGYTF. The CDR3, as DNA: TGTGCCAGCAGTGATGGCTCGAGGGTAAACTATGGCTACACCTTC.

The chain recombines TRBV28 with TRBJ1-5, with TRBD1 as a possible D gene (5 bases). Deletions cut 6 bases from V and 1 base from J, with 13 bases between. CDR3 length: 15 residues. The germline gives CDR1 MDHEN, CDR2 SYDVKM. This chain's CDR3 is CASRSGPVSNQPQHF. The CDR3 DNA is TGTGCCAGCAGATCGGGACCGGTGAGCAATCAGCCCCAGCATTTT.

CDR3 in DNA: TGTGCCAGCAGCCCGGAGATAACCCGGCAGCCCCAGCATTTT. It is translated as CASSPEITRQPQHF. The chain joins TRBV11-2 to TRBJ1-5; D is unresolved. The germline CDR1 and CDR2 sequences are SGHAT and FQNNGV. V dropped 5 bases and J dropped 7 bases, with 15 bases sitting between them. The CDR3 is 14 residues long. Filled out from reference TRBV11-2 and TRBJ1-5, the complete variable domain reads EAGVAQSPRYKIIEKRQSVAFWCNPISGHATLYWYQQILGQGPKLLIQFQNNGVVDDSQLPKDRFSAERLKGVDSTLKIQPAKLEDSAVYLCASSPEITRQPQHFGDGTRLSIL.

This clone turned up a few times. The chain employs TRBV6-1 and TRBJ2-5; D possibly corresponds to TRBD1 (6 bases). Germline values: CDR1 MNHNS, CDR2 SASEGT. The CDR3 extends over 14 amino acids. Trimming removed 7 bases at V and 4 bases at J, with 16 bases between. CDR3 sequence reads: CASNPGDKRETQYF. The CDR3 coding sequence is TGTGCCAGCAACCCAGGGGATAAGAGAGAGACCCAGTACTTC.

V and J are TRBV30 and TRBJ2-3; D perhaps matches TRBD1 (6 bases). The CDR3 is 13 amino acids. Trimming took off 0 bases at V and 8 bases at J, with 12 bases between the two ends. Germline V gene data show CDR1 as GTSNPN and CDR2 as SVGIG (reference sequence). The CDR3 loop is CAWSVQQGATQYF. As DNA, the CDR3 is TGTGCCTGGAGTGTCCAACAGGGAGCTACGCAGTATTTT.

The CDR3 bases are TGTGCCAGCAGGGAGGGGACATGGGACTACAATGAGCAGTTCTTC. Protein sequence: CASREGTWDYNEQFF. This chain connects TRBV6-1 to TRBJ2-1; TRBD1 or TRBD2 may be the D gene (6 bases each). CDR1 is MNHNS, CDR2 SASEGT, per germline. The CDR3 totals 15 residues. V lost 6 bases to trimming and J lost 3 bases, with 15 bases between them.

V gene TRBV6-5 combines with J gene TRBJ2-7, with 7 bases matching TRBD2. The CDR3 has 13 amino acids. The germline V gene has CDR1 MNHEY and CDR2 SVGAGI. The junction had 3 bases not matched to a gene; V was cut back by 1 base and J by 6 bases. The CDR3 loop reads CASSYYPSGEQYF. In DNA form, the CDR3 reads TGTGCCAGCAGTTACTACCCTAGCGGCGAGCAGTACTTC.

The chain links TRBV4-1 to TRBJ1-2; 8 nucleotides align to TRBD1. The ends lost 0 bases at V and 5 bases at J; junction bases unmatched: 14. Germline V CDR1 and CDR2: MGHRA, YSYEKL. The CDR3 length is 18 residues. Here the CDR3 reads CASSQESGRGPFRYGYTF. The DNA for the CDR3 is TGCGCCAGCAGCCAAGAGTCGGGCAGGGGGCCATTTCGGTATGGCTACACCTTC.

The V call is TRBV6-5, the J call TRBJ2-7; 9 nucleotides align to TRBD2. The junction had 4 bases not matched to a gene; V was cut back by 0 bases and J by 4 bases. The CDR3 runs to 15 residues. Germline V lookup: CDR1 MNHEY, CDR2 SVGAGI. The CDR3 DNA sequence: TGTGCCAGCAGTTACTCGCCTAGCGGGACATACGAGCAGTACTTC. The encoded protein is CASSYSPSGTYEQYF.

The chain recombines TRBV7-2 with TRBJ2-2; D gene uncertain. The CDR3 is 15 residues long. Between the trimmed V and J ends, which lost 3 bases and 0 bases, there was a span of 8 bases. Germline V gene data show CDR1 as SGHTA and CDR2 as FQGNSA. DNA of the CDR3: TGTGCCAGCAGCTTGGGCTATACGAACACCGGGGAGCTGTTTTTT. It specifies CASSLGYTNTGELFF.

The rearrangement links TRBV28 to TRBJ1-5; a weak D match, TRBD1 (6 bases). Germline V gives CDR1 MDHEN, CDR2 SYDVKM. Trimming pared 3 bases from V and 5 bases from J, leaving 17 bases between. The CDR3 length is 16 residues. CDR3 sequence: CASSFRGAAFYQPQHF. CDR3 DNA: TGTGCCAGCAGTTTCCGGGGGGCGGCTTTTTATCAGCCCCAGCATTTT.

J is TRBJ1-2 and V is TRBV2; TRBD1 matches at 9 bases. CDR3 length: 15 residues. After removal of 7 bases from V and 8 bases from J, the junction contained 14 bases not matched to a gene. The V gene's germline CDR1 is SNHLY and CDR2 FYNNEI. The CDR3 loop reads CASTGQGPLLSGYTF. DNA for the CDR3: TGTGCCAGCACTGGACAGGGGCCCCTTTTGAGCGGCTACACCTTC. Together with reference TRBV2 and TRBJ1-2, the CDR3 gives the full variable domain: EPEVTQTPSHQVTQMGQEVILRCVPISNHLYFYWYRQILGQKVEFLVSFYNNEISEKSEIFDDQFSVERPDGSNFTLKIRSTKLEDSAMYFCASTGQGPLLSGYTFGSGTRLTVV.

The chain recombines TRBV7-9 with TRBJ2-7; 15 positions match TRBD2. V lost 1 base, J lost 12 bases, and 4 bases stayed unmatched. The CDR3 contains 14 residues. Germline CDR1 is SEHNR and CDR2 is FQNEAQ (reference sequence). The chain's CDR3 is CASSLGTSGRVSYF. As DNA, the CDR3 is TGTGCCAGCAGCTTAGGGACTAGCGGGAGGGTATCGTACTTC.

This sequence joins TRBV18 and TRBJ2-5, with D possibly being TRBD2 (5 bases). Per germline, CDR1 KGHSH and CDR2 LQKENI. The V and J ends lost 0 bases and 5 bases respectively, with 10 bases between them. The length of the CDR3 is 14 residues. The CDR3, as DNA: TGTGCCAGCTCACCACCCTCACTAGTGGAGACCCAGTACTTC. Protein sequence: CASSPPSLVETQYF. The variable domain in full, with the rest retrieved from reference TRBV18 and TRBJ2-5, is NAGVMQNPRHLVRRRGQEARLRCSPMKGHSHVYWYRQLPEEGLKFMVYLQKENIIDESGMPKERFSAEFPKEGPSILRIQQVVRGDSAAYFCASSPPSLVETQYFGPGTRLLVL.

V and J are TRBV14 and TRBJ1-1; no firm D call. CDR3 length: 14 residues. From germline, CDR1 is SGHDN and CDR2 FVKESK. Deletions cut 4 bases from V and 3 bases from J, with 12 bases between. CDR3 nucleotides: TGTGCCAGCAGCCTAGGAGATAAGGACACTGAAGCTTTCTTT. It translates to CASSLGDKDTEAFF. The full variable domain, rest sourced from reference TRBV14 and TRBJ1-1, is EAGVTQFPSHSVIEKGQTVTLRCDPISGHDNLYWYRRVMGKEIKFLLHFVKESKQDESGMPNNRFLAERTGGTYSTLKVQPAELEDSGVYFCASSLGDKDTEAFFGQGTRLTVV.

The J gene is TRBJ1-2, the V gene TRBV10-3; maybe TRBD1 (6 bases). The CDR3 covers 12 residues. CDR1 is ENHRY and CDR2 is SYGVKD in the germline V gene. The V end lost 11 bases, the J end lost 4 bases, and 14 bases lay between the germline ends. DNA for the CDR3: TGTGCCGCAAGTACAGGGATCTATGGCTACACCTTC. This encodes CAASTGIYGYTF.

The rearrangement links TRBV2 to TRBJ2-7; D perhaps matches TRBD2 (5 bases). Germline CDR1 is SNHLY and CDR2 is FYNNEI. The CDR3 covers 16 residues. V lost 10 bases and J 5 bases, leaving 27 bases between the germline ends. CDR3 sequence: CATAGPKKVLANEQYF. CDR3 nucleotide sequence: TGTGCCACCGCTGGGCCCAAGAAGGTGCTAGCTAACGAGCAGTACTTC.

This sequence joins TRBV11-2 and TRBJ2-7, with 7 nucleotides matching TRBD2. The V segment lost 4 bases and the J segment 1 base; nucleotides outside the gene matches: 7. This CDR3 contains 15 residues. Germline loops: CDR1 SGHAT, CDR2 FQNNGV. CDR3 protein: CASSSRIAGSYEQYF. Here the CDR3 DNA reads TGTGCCAGCAGCTCCCGAATAGCGGGTTCCTACGAGCAGTACTTC.